The 28 T cell receptor beta chains given below trace back to one sample, sequenced in a study of shared clonotypes between healthy human individuals. Sequencing used immunoSEQ multiplex PCR; TCRdb keeps in-frame clones, though not all of them. Seen here are approximately 1,500,000 clones, roughly 96% observed once, and the top ten hold 1.2%. The source material was naive CD4+ T cells sorted from blood. The sample's subset: CD45RA+ positively selected. All receptors come from a man in his thirties or forties in good health.

The gene calls are TRBV2 and TRBJ2-7; D might be TRBD1 (6 bases). V lost 3 bases to trimming and J lost 6 bases, with 24 bases between them. Germline lookup yields CDR1 SNHLY and CDR2 FYNNEI. This CDR3 has 17 amino acids. CDR3 loop: CASSEGASGYRSGEQYF. The CDR3 DNA sequence: TGTGCCAGCAGTGAGGGGGCCTCCGGGTACAGGAGTGGCGAGCAGTACTTC. Full variable domain (rest looked up from reference TRBV2 and TRBJ2-7): EPEVTQTPSHQVTQMGQEVILRCVPISNHLYFYWYRQILGQKVEFLVSFYNNEISEKSEIFDDQFSVERPDGSNFTLKIRSTKLEDSAMYFCASSEGASGYRSGEQYFGPGTRLTVT.

The CDR3 DNA is TGTGCCAGCAGCCCGGGACAGGGACGCCAAGAGACCCAGTACTTC. It specifies CASSPGQGRQETQYF. The chain employs TRBV11-3 and TRBJ2-5; 9 nucleotides line up with TRBD1. Trimming cost V 5 bases and J 1 base; bases outside gene matches: 5. This CDR3 region has 15 residues. The V gene's germline CDR1 is SGHNT and CDR2 YENEEA.

This clone has a handful of counts. This chain uses TRBV7-3 with TRBJ2-2; D may match TRBD1 or TRBD2 (5 bases each). The CDR3 has 15 residues. Germline CDR1 SGHTA, CDR2 FQGTGA. The V and J ends lost 4 bases and 5 bases respectively, with 14 bases between them. CDR3: CASSYQAGSTGELFF. The CDR3 DNA reads as TGTGCCAGCAGCTACCAGGCAGGGAGTACCGGGGAGCTGTTTTTT.

The chain uses TRBV11-3 and TRBJ2-1, with 11 nucleotides matching TRBD1. CDR1 is SGHNT, CDR2 YENEEA, per germline. The CDR3 is 16 residues long. V was clipped by 4 bases and J by 2 bases; unmatched bases: 4. CDR3 loop: CASSSGQGVTYNEQFF. The CDR3 nucleotides are TGTGCCAGCAGCTCGGGACAGGGGGTAACCTACAATGAGCAGTTCTTC.

Of note for this clone: Other DNA sequences from this sample encode an identical CDR3 as well. This chain connects TRBV19 to TRBJ2-2; a possible D gene is TRBD1 (5 bases). The CDR3 extends over 12 amino acids. Deletions cut 8 bases from V and 5 bases from J, with 9 bases between. CDR1 is LNHDA and CDR2 is SQIVND in the germline V gene (reference sequence). The CDR3 DNA is TGTGCCAGTTCGACAGCAACCGGGGAGCTGTTTTTT. Residues: CASSTATGELFF.

V and J are TRBV5-4 and TRBJ2-1; 11 bases map to TRBD2. Germline values: CDR1 SGHNT, CDR2 YYREEE (reference sequence). The junction had 12 bases not matched to a gene; V was cut back by 4 bases and J by 9 bases. The CDR3 has 16 amino acids. CDR3 protein: CASSPPGTSGVSEQFF. The CDR3 DNA is TGTGCCAGCAGCCCACCCGGGACTAGCGGAGTGAGTGAGCAGTTCTTC.

V and J are TRBV27 and TRBJ2-7; D is possibly TRBD1 (6 bases). The CDR3 consists of 15 residues. With 3 bases removed from V and 2 bases from J, the gap between germline ends came to 14 bases. In germline, CDR1 is MNHEY, CDR2 SMNVEV (reference sequence). CDR3 region: CASSFASTGAYEQYF. CDR3 DNA: TGTGCCAGCAGTTTTGCATCGACAGGAGCCTACGAGCAGTACTTC.

This clone was seen a few times. The chain joins TRBV6-1 to TRBJ2-7; TRBD1 matches 10 bases. V was clipped by 6 bases and J by 7 bases; unmatched bases: 9. The CDR3 is made up of 14 amino acids. The V gene's germline CDR1 is MNHNS and CDR2 SASEGT. CDR3: CASRGQGGMGEQYF. In nucleotides, the CDR3 is TGTGCCAGCAGAGGACAGGGGGGAATGGGAGAGCAGTACTTC.

The chain couples TRBV2 to TRBJ2-1; 10 bases line up with TRBD2. Germline values: CDR1 SNHLY, CDR2 FYNNEI. The V and J ends lost 7 bases and 2 bases, in that order; junction bases with no gene match: 5. The CDR3 covers 15 residues. This CDR3 is CASKGTSGTYNEQFF. Written as DNA, the CDR3 is TGTGCCAGCAAGGGAACTAGCGGGACCTACAATGAGCAGTTCTTC.

This chain links TRBV4-2 with TRBJ2-1; TRBD2 agrees at 10 bases. Trimming took 5 bases from V and 15 from J; bases not matched to a gene: 22. Per germline, CDR1 LGHNA and CDR2 YNFKEQ. CDR3 length equals 17 residues. Written as DNA, the CDR3 is TGTGCCAGCAGCGAACCTGATGGGAGCGGGAGGGCTGTCTTTCCGTTCTTC. Translation gives CASSEPDGSGRAVFPFF.

The gene calls are TRBV4-3 and TRBJ2-7; D is unclear. CDR3 size: 13 residues. V gave up 1 base and J gave up 4 bases, with 8 bases separating them. Germline CDR1 reads LGHNA; CDR2 reads YSLEER. The CDR3 DNA follows: TGCGCCAGCAGCCAAGGTATGGCGTACGAGCAGTACTTC. Its translation: CASSQGMAYEQYF.

The chain is built from TRBV28 and TRBJ2-5; unclear D gene. V lost 5 bases and J 5 bases, leaving 6 bases between the germline ends. Germline-derived CDR1 and CDR2 are MDHEN and SYDVKM. The CDR3 spans 11 residues. The CDR3 bases are TGTGCCAGCAGTCCCCACGAGACCCAGTACTTC. Translation gives CASSPHETQYF.

The chain joins TRBV13 to TRBJ2-5; no clear D gene. CDR3 length equals 11 residues. The V end was cut by 6 bases, the J end by 5 bases, with 7 bases between. Germline-derived CDR1 and CDR2 are PRHDT and FYEKMQ (reference sequence). This CDR3 reads CASRSRETQYF. Written as DNA, the CDR3 is TGTGCCAGCAGATCACGGGAGACCCAGTACTTC.

The V gene is TRBV29-1, the J gene TRBJ2-5, with D tentatively TRBD1 (5 bases). The CDR3 has 12 amino acids. Trimming removed 8 bases at V and 1 base at J, with 11 bases between. Germline V lookup: CDR1 SQVTM, CDR2 ANQGSEA. The CDR3 spells CSHGHSQETQYF. In nucleotides, the CDR3 is TGCAGCCATGGACACTCCCAAGAGACCCAGTACTTC. Full variable domain (remainder filled in from reference TRBV29-1 and TRBJ2-5): SAVISQKPSRDICQRGTSLTIQCQVDSQVTMMFWYRQQPGQSLTLIATANQGSEATYESGFVIDKFPISRPNLTFSTLTVSNMSPEDSSIYLCSHGHSQETQYFGPGTRLLVL.

V usage is TRBV9 and J usage is TRBJ2-1, with 9 bases that match TRBD2. In germline, CDR1 is SGDLS, CDR2 YYNGEE. The CDR3 sequence is 18 residues long. The V and J ends lost 0 bases and 6 bases, in that order; junction bases with no gene match: 13. CDR3 residues: CASSVGGLAGGPGNEQFF. CDR3 bases: TGTGCCAGCAGCGTAGGAGGTTTGGCGGGAGGGCCAGGCAATGAGCAGTTCTTC. Based on the CDR3 plus reference TRBV9 and TRBJ2-1, the full variable domain is DSGVTQTPKHLITATGQRVTLRCSPRSGDLSVYWYQQSLDQGLQFLIQYYNGEERAKGNILERFSAQQFPDLHSELNLSSLELGDSALYFCASSVGGLAGGPGNEQFFGPGTRLTVL.

The table lists this clone with a count of one. V usage is TRBV7-9 and J usage is TRBJ2-5; D is undetermined. The CDR3 sequence is 13 residues long. Trimming left V 2 bases short and J 4 bases short, with 8 bases between. The germline CDR1 and CDR2 sequences are SEHNR and FQNEAQ (reference sequence). CDR3 nucleotides: TGTGCCAGCAGCTTACAGGTGGGAGAGACCCAGTACTTC. It yields the protein CASSLQVGETQYF.

The rearrangement links TRBV5-1 to TRBJ1-5; D is uncertain. The CDR3 has 11 residues. The V gene lost 5 bases and the J gene lost 6 bases, with 6 bases spanning the gap. Germline V gives CDR1 SGHRS, CDR2 YFSETQ. As DNA, the CDR3 is TGCGCCAGCAGGGAACGTCAGCCCCAGCATTTT. Protein product: CASRERQPQHF.

The V and J genes are TRBV7-2 and TRBJ2-5, with D possibly being TRBD2 (5 bases). CDR3 length: 14 amino acids. V was shortened by 4 bases and J by 2 bases, with 11 bases between the two germline ends. Germline values: CDR1 SGHTA, CDR2 FQGNSA. This CDR3 is CASSSTGIQETQYF. CDR3 coding DNA: TGTGCCAGCAGCTCAACCGGGATACAAGAGACCCAGTACTTC.

About this clone: The same CDR3 also results from other DNA sequences found in this sample. V is TRBV9 and J is TRBJ2-3; D is ambiguous. This CDR3 has 13 residues. From germline, CDR1 is SGDLS and CDR2 YYNGEE. Trimming stripped 2 bases from V and 1 base from J, with 5 bases between. The CDR3 DNA reads as TGTGCCAGCAGCGTGACGGGCACAGATACGCAGTATTTT. Translated: CASSVTGTDTQYF.

The chain recombines TRBV7-2 with TRBJ2-1; 7 bases map to TRBD2. The CDR3 is 14 residues long. Trimming cost V 11 bases and J 9 bases; bases outside gene matches: 16. Germline CDR1 reads SGHTA; CDR2 reads FQGNSA. The CDR3 DNA is TGTGCCCTAGGGAGCGGGACGAGAGGTGGTGAGCAGTTCTTC. This gives the protein CALGSGTRGGEQFF.

This sequence joins TRBV2 and TRBJ2-7; D is unresolved. Germline CDR1 SNHLY, CDR2 FYNNEI. Trimming cost V 2 bases and J 3 bases, with 11 bases left between them. This CDR3 is built from 14 residues. The CDR3 DNA reads as TGTGCCAGCAGTGAATCGCAGGCGCTCTACGAGCAGTACTTC. Translation: CASSESQALYEQYF.

The chain combines TRBV14 with TRBJ2-7, with TRBD1 as a possible D gene (6 bases). Trimming pared 2 bases from V and 6 bases from J, leaving 17 bases between. Germline CDR1 and CDR2: SGHDN and FVKESK. CDR3 length: 15 residues. The CDR3 nucleotides are TGTGCCAGCAGCCAATTGGGCAGGGGATTTTTCGAGCAGTACTTC. Amino acid sequence: CASSQLGRGFFEQYF.

V gene TRBV7-3 combines with J gene TRBJ1-3; no firm D call. Germline CDR1 and CDR2: SGHTA and FQGTGA. Between the trimmed V and J ends, which lost 4 bases and 4 bases, there was a span of 14 bases. The CDR3 consists of 15 residues. This CDR3 reads CASSSAHGGGNTIYF. The CDR3 DNA sequence: TGTGCCAGCAGCTCTGCTCATGGAGGAGGAAACACCATATATTTT.

V is TRBV6-6 and J is TRBJ2-7; 9 bases are shared with TRBD1. The junction had 6 bases not matched to a gene; V was cut back by 11 bases and J by 4 bases. The CDR3 consists of 12 residues. CDR1 and CDR2 from the germline V gene are MNHNY and SVGAGI (reference sequence). CDR3 in amino acids: CACRQGEYEQYF. DNA for the CDR3: TGTGCCTGTAGACAGGGGGAGTACGAGCAGTACTTC.

The table lists this clone with a count of one. The rearrangement uses TRBV6-5 and TRBJ2-7; no definite D call. Germline-derived CDR1 and CDR2 are MNHEY and SVGAGI. The CDR3 spans 13 residues. Trimming took off 6 bases at V and 9 bases at J, with 18 bases between the two ends. The CDR3 spells CASSPDLPSVQYF. The CDR3 bases are TGTGCCAGCAGCCCTGACCTTCCTAGTGTGCAGTACTTC.

The chain recombines TRBV30 with TRBJ1-2; the D gene is possibly TRBD1 (6 bases). V lost 4 bases to trimming and J lost 2 bases, with 20 bases between them. CDR1 is GTSNPN and CDR2 is SVGIG in the germline V gene (reference sequence). The CDR3 loop spans 16 amino acids. The CDR3 spells CAWIRGTQGTNYGYTF. In DNA, the CDR3 is TGTGCCTGGATAAGAGGAACTCAGGGGACAAACTATGGCTACACCTTC.

CDR3 nucleotides: TGTGCCAGCTCACCACCAAACCAGATACGCTCCGAGCAGTACTTC. Translated: CASSPPNQIRSEQYF. The genes are TRBV18 and TRBJ2-7; D is unclear. Germline V gives CDR1 KGHSH, CDR2 LQKENI. V dropped 0 bases and J dropped 6 bases, with 15 bases sitting between them. This CDR3 is 15 amino acids long.

This chain joins TRBV4-3 and TRBJ2-3; a possible D gene is TRBD2 (5 bases). The CDR3 covers 16 residues. The germline CDR1 and CDR2 sequences are LGHNA and YSLEER. V lost 1 base, J lost 4 bases, and 15 bases lay in between. CDR3 sequence: CASSQGGFESADTQYF. The CDR3 DNA reads as TGCGCCAGCAGCCAAGGAGGGTTTGAGAGCGCAGATACGCAGTATTTT.